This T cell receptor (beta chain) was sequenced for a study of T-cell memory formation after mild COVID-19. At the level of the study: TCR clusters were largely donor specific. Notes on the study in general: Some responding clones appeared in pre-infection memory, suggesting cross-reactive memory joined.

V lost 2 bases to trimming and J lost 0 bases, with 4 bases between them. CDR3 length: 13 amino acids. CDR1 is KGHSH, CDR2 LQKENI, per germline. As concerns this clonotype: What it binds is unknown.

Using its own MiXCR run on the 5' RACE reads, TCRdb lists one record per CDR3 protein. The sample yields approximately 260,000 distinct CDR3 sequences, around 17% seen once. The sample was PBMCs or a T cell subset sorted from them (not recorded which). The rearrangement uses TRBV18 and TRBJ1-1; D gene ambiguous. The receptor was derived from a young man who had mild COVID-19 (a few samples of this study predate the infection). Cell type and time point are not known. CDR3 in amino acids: CASSPEVNTEAFF. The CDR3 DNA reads TGTGCCAGCTCACCAGAGGTGAACACTGAAGCTTTCTTT.